What follows describes a single T cell receptor beta chain. The antigen remains unidentified. CDR3-region Arm-PCR and iRepertoire HTBI primers produced the TCR beta libraries. TCRdb itself ran the multiplex PCR reads through MiXCR, one entry per CDR3 protein. Counted here are roughly 500,000 distinct CDR3 sequences, roughly 13% occurring once; the ten biggest clones make up roughly a tenth. Stated time point: newly diagnosed GD, antithyroid drugs for less than 3 months. From RNA extracted from PBMCs, the TCR library was made. CDR3 length: 13 amino acids. V lost 8 bases to trimming and J lost 12 bases, with 20 bases between them. Per germline, CDR1 SNHLY and CDR2 FYNNEI. These data are taken from a study of regulatory T cells in long-lasting Graves disease. Study-level background: Graves' cases, newly diagnosed, had used antithyroid drugs under 3 months. The study, taken as a whole, reports: The study found lower TCR diversity in persistent Graves' patients than in newly diagnosed ones. TRBV28, TRBJ1-2 and TRBJ2-5 were favored in persistent disease.

In addition, the sample was reused for a study of T cells in Graves' hyperthyroidism and ophthalmopathy. That study reports: Ophthalmopathy was predicted by the model a median of roughly 6.6 months ahead of onset.

The TCR was taken from a man aged 30-40 years with Graves disease. The specimen comprised peripheral blood mononuclear cells (PBMCs), sampled at new diagnosis, from a patient treated with antithyroid drugs. The chain links TRBV2 to TRBJ2-1; D remains unclear. The CDR3 DNA reads TGTGCCAGCTTCCTTCCCTCAGCGTTGGGGCAGTTCTTC. Amino acids: CASFLPSALGQFF.